The 14 T cell receptor beta chains given below trace back to one sample, sequenced in a study of blood T cell repertoires in COVID-19. TCRdb keeps only in-frame clones here, not all; method: immunoSEQ multiplex PCR. The sample records around 70,000 clones, around three quarters being singletons. Sequencing was performed on peripheral blood. These TCRs come from a human donor in a cohort sampled during active COVID-19.

CDR3: CASSLDSGLAGNNEQFF. In DNA, the CDR3 is TGTGCCAGCAGCTTAGATTCGGGGCTAGCGGGGAACAATGAGCAGTTCTTC. The chain combines TRBV11-3 with TRBJ2-1; 9 bases fit TRBD2. CDR3 length equals 17 residues. Losses at the gene ends were 0 bases for V and 5 bases for J; bases not matched to a gene: 8. From germline, CDR1 is SGHNT and CDR2 YENEEA.

J is TRBJ2-7 and V is TRBV6-6; TRBD1 matches 10 bases. The CDR3 is made up of 15 amino acids. J lost 1 base, V lost 2 bases, and 2 bases had no gene match. Germline V gene lookup returns CDR1 MNHNY and CDR2 SVGAGI (reference sequence). In DNA form, the CDR3 reads TGTGCCAGCAGTTACCCGGACAGGGGGTCCTACGAGCAGTACTTC. As protein: CASSYPDRGSYEQYF.

The genes are TRBV3-1 (or the pseudogene TRBV3-2) and TRBJ2-4; TRBD2 matches 8 bases. Germline assignment: CDR1 LGHDT and CDR2 YNNKEL (reference sequence). The CDR3 is 15 amino acids. Trimming cost V 2 bases and J 1 base; bases outside gene matches: 1. The CDR3 sequence: CASSQPSGAKNIQYF. The CDR3 region has the DNA TGTGCCAGCAGCCAACCTAGCGGGGCCAAAAACATTCAGTACTTC.

The rearrangement links TRBV4-1 to TRBJ1-2; D gene unclear. CDR3 length: 14 residues. V was cut by 7 bases and J by 4 bases, with 16 bases left in between. Germline values: CDR1 MGHRA, CDR2 YSYEKL. Here the CDR3 DNA reads TGCGCCAGCACCGTCGAGGAAGGCCCCTATGGCTACACCTTC. As protein: CASTVEEGPYGYTF.

The gene calls are TRBV6-2 or TRBV6-3 and TRBJ2-7; 8 bases align to TRBD1. Trimming removed 4 bases from V and 6 bases from J; junction bases left unmatched: 8. This CDR3 comprises 14 residues. Germline values: CDR1 MNHEY, CDR2 SVGEGT. CDR3 region: CASSSDTQGAEQYF. The CDR3 region has the DNA TGTGCCAGCAGTTCCGACACGCAGGGGGCCGAGCAGTACTTC.

The rearrangement uses TRBV28 and TRBJ2-7, with 9 nucleotides matching TRBD1. The CDR3 covers 13 residues. After removal of 3 bases from V and 5 bases from J, the junction contained 2 bases not matched to a gene. Germline CDR1 is MDHEN and CDR2 is SYDVKM. The CDR3 coding sequence is TGTGCCAGCAGTTTCGGGACAGGGAACGAGCAGTACTTC. Amino acid sequence: CASSFGTGNEQYF.

This chain joins TRBV12-3 or TRBV12-4 and TRBJ2-5, with 7 positions matching TRBD1. This CDR3 contains 13 residues. J gave up 7 bases and V 1 base, and 3 bases lay outside the gene matches. Written as DNA, the CDR3 is TGTGCCAGCAGTTTAGAGGGGGCTGGGACCCAGTACTTC. Amino acid sequence: CASSLEGAGTQYF.

The V and J genes are TRBV29-1 and TRBJ2-7; 11 positions agree with TRBD2. The CDR3 has 13 residues. CDR1 is SQVTM, CDR2 ANQGSEA, per germline. V gave up 6 bases and J gave up 2 bases; unmatched junction bases: 3. The CDR3 DNA reads TGCAGCGTGGGGACTAGCGGTACCTACGAGCAGTACTTC. Its protein is CSVGTSGTYEQYF.

The chain recombines TRBV7-2 with TRBJ2-1, with D perhaps TRBD2 (6 bases). The CDR3 has 15 amino acids. The germline gives CDR1 SGHTA, CDR2 FQGNSA. The ends were cut back, 3 bases at V and 4 bases at J, with 13 bases in the middle. The CDR3 sequence: CASSLDGRPYNEQFF. The CDR3 DNA reads as TGTGCCAGCAGCTTGGACGGGAGACCTTACAATGAGCAGTTCTTC.

This chain links TRBV5-1 with TRBJ2-2; 7 bases are a match to TRBD2. The CDR3 consists of 15 residues. Germline loops: CDR1 SGHRS, CDR2 YFSETQ. Trimming cost V 4 bases and J 1 base; bases outside gene matches: 4. Here the CDR3 reads CASSLTSVNTGELFF. In DNA form, the CDR3 reads TGCGCCAGCAGCCTTACTAGCGTGAACACCGGGGAGCTGTTTTTT.

The rearrangement joins TRBV19 to TRBJ1-3; no firm D call. There are 16 residues in the CDR3. V dropped 2 bases and J dropped 0 bases, with 11 bases sitting between them. CDR1 LNHDA and CDR2 SQIVND come from the germline V gene (reference sequence). The CDR3 loop is CASSIIAGSSGNTIYF. In DNA form, the CDR3 reads TGTGCCAGTAGTATAATAGCCGGTTCCTCTGGAAACACCATATATTTT.

V and J are TRBV11-2 and TRBJ2-5; 7 bases align to TRBD1. The CDR3 contains 15 residues. Germline values: CDR1 SGHAT, CDR2 FQNNGV. V lost 5 bases to trimming and J lost 5 bases; unmatched junction nucleotides: 11. CDR3 region: CASSRYGQALETQYF. CDR3 DNA: TGTGCCAGCAGCCGATACGGACAGGCGCTTGAGACCCAGTACTTC.

This sequence joins TRBV6-2 or TRBV6-3 and TRBJ2-1, with TRBD2 matching 12 bases. This CDR3 comprises 14 residues. Per the germline V gene, CDR1 is MNHEY and CDR2 is SVGEGT. V was clipped by 5 bases and J by 8 bases; unmatched bases: 4. CDR3 coding DNA: TGTGCCAGCAGTCTAGCGGGGGGGCCGTATGAGCAGTTCTTC. It translates to CASSLAGGPYEQFF.

The V gene is TRBV19, the J gene TRBJ1-5; D gene uncertain. The CDR3 is 15 residues long. From germline, CDR1 is LNHDA and CDR2 SQIVND (reference sequence). V was trimmed by 7 bases and J by 2 bases, leaving 15 bases between them. Here the CDR3 DNA reads TGTGCCAGTATAGCGCGAATTAACGGCAATCAGCCCCAGCATTTT. Translating it yields CASIARINGNQPQHF.